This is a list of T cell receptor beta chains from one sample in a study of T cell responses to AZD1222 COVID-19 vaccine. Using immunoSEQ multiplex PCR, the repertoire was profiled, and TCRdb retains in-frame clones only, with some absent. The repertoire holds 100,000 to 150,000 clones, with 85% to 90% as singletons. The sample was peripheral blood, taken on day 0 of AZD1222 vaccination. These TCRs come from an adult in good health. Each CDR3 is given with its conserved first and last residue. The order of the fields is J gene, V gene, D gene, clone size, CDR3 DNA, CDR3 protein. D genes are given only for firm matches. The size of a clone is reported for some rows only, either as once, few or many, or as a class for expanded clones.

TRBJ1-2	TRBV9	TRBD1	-	TGTGCCAGCAGCGTAGAGGGGACAGGTCGGCGGGGCTACACCTTC	CASSVEGTGRRGYTF
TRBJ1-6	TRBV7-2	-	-	TGTGCCAGCAGCTCTCTTCACGGGGGTGGGTCACCCCTCCACTTT	CASSSLHGGGSPLHF
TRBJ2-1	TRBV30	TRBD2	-	TGTGCCTGGAGAAAAGCGGGAGGGGTTAGTGAGCAGTTCTTC	CAWRKAGGVSEQFF
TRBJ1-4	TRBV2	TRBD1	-	TGTGCCAGCAGTGTTAGGGGGCCAAGGGAAAAACTGTTTTTT	CASSVRGPREKLFF
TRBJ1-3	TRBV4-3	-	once	TGCGCCAGCAGCCCAACCCGGTACTCTGGAAACACCATATATTTT	CASSPTRYSGNTIYF
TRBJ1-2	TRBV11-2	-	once	TGTGCCAGCAGCTTCGACAACTATGGCTACACCTTC	CASSFDNYGYTF
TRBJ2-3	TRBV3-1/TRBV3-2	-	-	TGTGCCAGCAGCCAGGGGGCAGGTCCCACAGATACGCAGTATTTT	CASSQGAGPTDTQYF
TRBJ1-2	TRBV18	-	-	TGTGCCAGCTCACCCGACACCTCCTATGGCTACACCTTC	CASSPDTSYGYTF
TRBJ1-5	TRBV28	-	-	TGTGCCAGCAGTTTTCCTCTACCCCAGGGGCCCCAGCATTTT	CASSFPLPQGPQHF
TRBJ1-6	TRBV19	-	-	TGTGCCAGTAGTATCGGTGGCACTTATAATTCACCCCTCCACTTT	CASSIGGTYNSPLHF
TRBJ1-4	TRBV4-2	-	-	TGTGCCAGCAGCCGAGCAACTAATGAAAAACTGTTTTTT	CASSRATNEKLFF
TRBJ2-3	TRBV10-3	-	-	TGTGCCATCAGTGAGCAGGCAGATACGCAGTATTTT	CAISEQADTQYF
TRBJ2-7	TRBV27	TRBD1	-	TGTGCCAGCAGTACCGGACAGGGCCCCGACGAGCAGTACTTC	CASSTGQGPDEQYF
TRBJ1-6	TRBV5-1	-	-	TGCGCCAGCAGCTTGGCAGAAAATAATTCACCCCTCCACTTT	CASSLAENNSPLHF
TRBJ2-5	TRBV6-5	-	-	TGTGCCAGCAGTTTTCGGACTTTCCAAGAGACCCAGTACTTC	CASSFRTFQETQYF
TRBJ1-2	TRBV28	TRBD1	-	TGTGCCAGCACCTCGGACAGGGGGCGAGGCTACACCTTC	CASTSDRGRGYTF
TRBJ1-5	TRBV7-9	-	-	TGTGCCAGCAGCTTAGGGGTCAATCAGCCCCAGCATTTT	CASSLGVNQPQHF
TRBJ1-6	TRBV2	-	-	TGTGCCAGCAGCCCCCAGGGGTCCTATAATTCACCCCTCCACTTT	CASSPQGSYNSPLHF
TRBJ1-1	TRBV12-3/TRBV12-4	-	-	TGTGCCAGCAGTTTAGCTCGGTCAACTTTCTTT	CASSLARSTFF
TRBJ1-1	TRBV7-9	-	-	TGTGCCAGCAGCTTAGATGGGTTCACTGAAGCTTTCTTT	CASSLDGFTEAFF
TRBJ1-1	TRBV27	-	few	TGTGCCAGCAGTTTCGGGGCGGGTGAAGCTTTCTTT	CASSFGAGEAFF
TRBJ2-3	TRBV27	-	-	TGTGCCAGCAGTCCGCTGGACGGGCGGAACACAGATACGCAGTATTTT	CASSPLDGRNTDTQYF
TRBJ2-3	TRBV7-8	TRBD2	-	TGTGCCAGCAGCTTAGAAGCTAGCGGGATTACATCGAGCACAGATACGCAGTATTTT	CASSLEASGITSSTDTQYF
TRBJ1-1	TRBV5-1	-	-	TGCGCCAGCGGACTAACACCCGGGAGTACGGCTGAAGCTTTCTTT	CASGLTPGSTAEAFF
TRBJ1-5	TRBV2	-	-	TGTGCCAGCAGTACGACGGGGATCGCGGGCAATCAGCCCCAGCATTTT	CASSTTGIAGNQPQHF
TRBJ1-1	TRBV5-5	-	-	TGTGCCAGCAGCTTCCAGGGAATTGAAGCTTTCTTT	CASSFQGIEAFF
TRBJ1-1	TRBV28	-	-	TGTGCCAGCAGTTTGCGGGCGGCCACGGGGGGCACTGAAGCTTTCTTT	CASSLRAATGGTEAFF
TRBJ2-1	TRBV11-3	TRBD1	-	TGTGCCAGCAGCCCGGACAGGGGTAATGAGCAGTTCTTC	CASSPDRGNEQFF
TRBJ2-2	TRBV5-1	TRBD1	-	TGCGCCAGCAGCTTAAGGACAGGGACCTTCACCGGGGAGCTGTTTTTT	CASSLRTGTFTGELFF
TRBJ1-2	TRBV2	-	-	TGTGCCAGCAGTGAGCAGGGGCAGCGTGGCTACACCTTC	CASSEQGQRGYTF
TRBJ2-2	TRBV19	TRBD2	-	TGTGCCAGTAGTATAGGGGGACTAGCGGGACACAGCGGGGAGCTGTTTTTT	CASSIGGLAGHSGELFF
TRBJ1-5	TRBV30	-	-	TGTGCCTGGAGTAAAGGACAGATAAGCAATCAGCCCCAGCATTTT	CAWSKGQISNQPQHF
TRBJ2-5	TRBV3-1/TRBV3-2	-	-	TGTGCCAGCAGCCTCGGGGCTACTGGCCCAGAGACCCAGTACTTC	CASSLGATGPETQYF
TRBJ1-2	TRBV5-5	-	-	TGTGCCAGCAGCTTGTCGGAGTCAGGGAACTATGGCTACACCTTC	CASSLSESGNYGYTF
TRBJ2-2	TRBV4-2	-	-	TGTGCCAGCAGCCAAGGGGGAGAATACACCGGGGAGCTGTTTTTT	CASSQGGEYTGELFF
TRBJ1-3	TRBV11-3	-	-	TGTGCCAGCAGCCTCGACAGCAACTCTGGAAACACCATATATTTT	CASSLDSNSGNTIYF
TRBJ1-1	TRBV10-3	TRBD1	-	TGTGCCATCAATGGACAGGGGAGGACTGAAGCTTTCTTT	CAINGQGRTEAFF
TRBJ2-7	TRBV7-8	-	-	TGTGCCAGCAGCTTAATGGGTAGGTCCTACGAGCAGTACTTC	CASSLMGRSYEQYF
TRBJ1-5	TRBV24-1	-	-	TGTGCCACCACCGACTCGAGGGTAGGGGGCAATCAGCCCCAGCATTTT	CATTDSRVGGNQPQHF
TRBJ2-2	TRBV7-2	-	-	TGTGCCAGCAGCTCGCCCGGGACTGGAATCACCGGGGAGCTGTTTTTT	CASSSPGTGITGELFF
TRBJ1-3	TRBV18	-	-	TGTGCCAGCTCACCACGGGAGACCTCTGGAAACACCATATATTTT	CASSPRETSGNTIYF
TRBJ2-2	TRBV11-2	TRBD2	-	TGTGCCAGCAGCTTAGTTGCGGGGGGCCTCGAGGTCACCGGGGAGCTGTTTTTT	CASSLVAGGLEVTGELFF
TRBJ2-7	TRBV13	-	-	TGTGCCAGCAGCCTCGGAAACCCTCCCTACGAGCAGTACTTC	CASSLGNPPYEQYF
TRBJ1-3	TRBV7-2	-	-	TGTGCCAGCAGCTTAGTGCCCCTCTCTGGAAACACCATATATTTT	CASSLVPLSGNTIYF
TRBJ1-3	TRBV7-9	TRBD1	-	TGTGCCAGCAGCAACTCCGGGACAGCCTTTTCTGGAAACACCATATATTTT	CASSNSGTAFSGNTIYF
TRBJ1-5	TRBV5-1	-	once	TGCGCCAGCAGCTTTGATGGGGGAAACAATCAGCCCCAGCATTTT	CASSFDGGNNQPQHF
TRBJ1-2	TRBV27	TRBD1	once	TGTGCCAGCAGCTCCGGGCCGAGGGGGCTTGTGAATGGCTACACCTTC	CASSSGPRGLVNGYTF
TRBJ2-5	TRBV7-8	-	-	TGTGCCAGCAGCTTAGGGATGCGAGAGACCCAGTACTTC	CASSLGMRETQYF
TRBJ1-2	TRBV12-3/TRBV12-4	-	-	TGTGCCACGTGGGCCCTCTATGGCTACACCTTC	CATWALYGYTF
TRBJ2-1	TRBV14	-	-	TGTGCCAGCAGCCAGGGGGTTGTGGTGGGTGAGCAGTTCTTC	CASSQGVVVGEQFF
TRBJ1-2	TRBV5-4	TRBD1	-	TGTGCCAGCAGCCTCGGTGGACAGGGGGACCGGTATGGCTACACCTTC	CASSLGGQGDRYGYTF
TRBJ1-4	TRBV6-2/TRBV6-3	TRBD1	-	TGTGCCAGCAGTTATGGAGTCCCGGGACAGGGGGCGCATGAAAAACTGTTTTTT	CASSYGVPGQGAHEKLFF
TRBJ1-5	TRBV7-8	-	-	TGTGGGGTGGCCGGGGGCCTCGGGCAGCCCCAGCATTTT	CGVAGGLGQPQHF